The T cell receptor beta chain under discussion was sequenced for a study of blood T cell repertoires in COVID-19. Study summary: Spain, Italy and the United States supplied samples that represented acute and convalescent COVID-19.

Some clones are missing from TCRdb's copy, which holds only in-frame ones; the method was immunoSEQ multiplex PCR. The sample lists a few hundred thousand clones; around 91% were seen once. The CDR3 totals 14 residues. From germline, CDR1 is ENHRY and CDR2 SYGVKD. The V and J ends lost 0 bases and 5 bases respectively, with 8 bases between them. Sample: peripheral blood. The TCR was taken from a middle-aged woman with COVID-19, enrolled during active disease. V and J are TRBV10-3 and TRBJ2-1; a weak D match, TRBD2 (6 bases). The DNA for the CDR3 is TGTGCCATCAGTGAGTCCGGGGGAAACAATGAGCAGTTCTTC. Translation: CAISESGGNNEQFF.